The T cell receptor (beta chain) described here comes from a study of response to subunit inactivated influenza vaccine. Study observations and caveats: Only a handful of new T cells, the authors suggested, are recruited with each seasonal influenza vaccination.

TCRdb used MiXCR to reprocess the RT-PCR reads, holding one entry per CDR3 protein. The profile shows about 780,000 distinct CDR3 sequences, less than 20% of them singletons. This clonotype was observed at least ten times. The antigen is not known. The sample was PBMCs from blood, taken more than 4 days after vaccination. This TCR derives from a man aged 50 to 59 who received an inactivated influenza vaccine.

The CDR3 DNA reads as TGTGCCAGCAGTTACAGCGGGGGGATCCAAGAGACCCAGTACTTC. Translating gives CASSYSGGIQETQYF. The chain couples TRBV6-5 to TRBJ2-5; 9 positions agree with TRBD2. Germline CDR1 MNHEY, CDR2 SVGAGI. This CDR3 has 15 amino acids. The trim removed 2 bases at V and 1 base at J, leaving 2 bases unmatched.